The T cell receptor (beta chain) described here comes from a study of chemoradiotherapy in HPV16-positive cancers. General study findings and limits: For HPV16-positive patients, expanding HPV-responsive T cells associated with longer recurrence-free survival. Non-HPV-specific T cells did not expand in tumors during treatment, whereas candidate HPV-specific clones and E7-related motifs did.

This clone was seen a few times. Its antigen is not identified. Sequencing was performed with immunoSEQ multiplex PCR; in TCRdb, only in-frame clones are kept and a portion is missing. The sample records tens of thousands of clones, almost 90% being singletons. This TCR was sampled from a human donor with HPV-associated anogenital cancer. The sequenced sample was blood, obtained from a patient who underwent chemoradiotherapy.

DNA for the CDR3: TGTGCCACCAAGGACAGGATCGGACAGCCCCAGCATTTT. Encoded protein: CATKDRIGQPQHF. The chain is built from TRBV19 and TRBJ1-5, with 7 bases aligning to TRBD1. V gave up 10 bases and J gave up 7 bases; unmatched junction bases: 10. There are 13 residues in the CDR3. The germline V gene has CDR1 LNHDA and CDR2 SQIVND (reference sequence). Using reference TRBV19 and TRBJ1-5 for the parts outside the CDR3, the full variable domain is DGGITQSPKYLFRKEGQNVTLSCEQNLNHDAMYWYRQDPGQGLRLIYYSQIVNDFQKGDIAEGYSVSREKKESFPLTVTSAQKNPTAFYLCATKDRIGQPQHFGDGTRLSIL.